This T cell receptor beta chain was identified in a study of monozygotic twins with cystic fibrosis. Study overall: With approximately 15 PCR cycles, barcoded libraries came from roughly 2.8 micrograms of fragmented DNA. Study-wide results and caveats: Monozygotic CF twins shared more identical nucleotide clonotypes than unrelated patients. Co-twins had the most similar V usage for 13 of 16 pairs, J for 8. Low clonality (median roughly 0.0087) suggested a mostly naive repertoire.

This clone was picked up one time. The antigen remains unidentified. The CDR3 has 15 residues. V lost 5 bases to trimming and J lost 0 bases; unmatched junction nucleotides: 4. Germline CDR1 and CDR2: GTSNPN and SVGIG (reference sequence). TCRdb's table, derived via immunoSEQ multiplex PCR, lists solely in-frame clones and lacks some. The profile shows under 40,000 clones, 95% to 98% of them singletons. The chain combines TRBV30 with TRBJ2-6, with 7 bases fitting TRBD1. Sample: blood. This TCR derives from a girl under 10 years old with cystic fibrosis. In DNA form, the CDR3 reads TGTGCCTGGGACAGGGCAAGCTCTGGGGCCAACGTCCTGACTTTC. It yields the protein CAWDRASSGANVLTF.